This T cell receptor beta chain was recovered during a study of cytomegalovirus exposure and HLA in healthy donors. The CDR3 covers 13 residues. Trimming took 1 base from V and 4 from J, leaving 6 bases between them. Germline CDR1 SGHTA, CDR2 FQGNSA. PCR primers comprised 60 Vbeta and 13 Jbeta primers. Produced via immunoSEQ multiplex PCR; TCRdb's table is partial and in-frame only. Counted here are fewer than 150,000 clones, around 77% occurring once; the ten biggest clones make up roughly 4.9%. This TCR was sampled from a woman between 45 and 65 years old in good health and CMV-seronegative. Sequenced input: PBMCs. This chain joins TRBV7-2 and TRBJ2-3, with a tentative D call TRBD2 (5 bases). The CDR3 loop reads CASSLVSADTQYF. The CDR3 region has the DNA TGTGCCAGCAGCTTAGTTAGCGCAGATACGCAGTATTTT. The whole variable domain, filled in from reference TRBV7-2 and TRBJ2-3, reads GAGVSQSPSNKVTEKGKDVELRCDPISGHTALYWYRQSLGQGLEFLIYFQGNSAPDKSGLPSDRFSAERTGGSVSTLTIQRTQQEDSAVYLCASSLVSADTQYFGPGTRLTVL.